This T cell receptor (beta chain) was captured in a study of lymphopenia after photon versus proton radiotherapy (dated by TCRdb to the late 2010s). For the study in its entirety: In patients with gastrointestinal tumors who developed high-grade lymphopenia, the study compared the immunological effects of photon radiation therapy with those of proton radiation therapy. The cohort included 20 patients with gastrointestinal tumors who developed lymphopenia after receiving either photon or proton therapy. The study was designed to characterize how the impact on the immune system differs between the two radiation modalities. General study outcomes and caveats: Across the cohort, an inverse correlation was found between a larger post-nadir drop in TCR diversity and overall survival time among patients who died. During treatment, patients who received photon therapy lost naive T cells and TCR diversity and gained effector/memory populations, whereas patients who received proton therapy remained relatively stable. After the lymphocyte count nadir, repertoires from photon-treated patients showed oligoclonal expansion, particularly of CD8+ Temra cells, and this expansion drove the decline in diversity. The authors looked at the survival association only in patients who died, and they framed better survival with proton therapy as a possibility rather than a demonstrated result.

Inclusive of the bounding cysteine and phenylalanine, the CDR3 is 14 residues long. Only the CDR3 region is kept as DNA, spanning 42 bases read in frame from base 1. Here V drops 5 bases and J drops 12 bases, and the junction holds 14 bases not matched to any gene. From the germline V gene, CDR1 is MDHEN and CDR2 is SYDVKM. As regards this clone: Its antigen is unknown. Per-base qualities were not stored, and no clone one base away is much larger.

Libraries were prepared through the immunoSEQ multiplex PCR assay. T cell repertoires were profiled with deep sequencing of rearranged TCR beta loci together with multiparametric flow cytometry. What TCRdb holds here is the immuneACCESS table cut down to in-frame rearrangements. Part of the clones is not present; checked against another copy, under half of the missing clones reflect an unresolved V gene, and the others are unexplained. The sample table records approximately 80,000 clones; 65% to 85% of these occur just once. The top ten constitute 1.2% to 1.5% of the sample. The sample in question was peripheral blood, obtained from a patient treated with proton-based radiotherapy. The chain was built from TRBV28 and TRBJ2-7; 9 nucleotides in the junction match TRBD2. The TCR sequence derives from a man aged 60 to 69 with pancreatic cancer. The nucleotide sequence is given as TGTGCCAGCAGTCCCGATCGGCGGGAGGGGGCCAGGTACTTC. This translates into CASSPDRREGARYF. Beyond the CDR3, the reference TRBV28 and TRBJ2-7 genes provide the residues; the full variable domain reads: DVKVTQSSRYLVKRTGEKVFLECVQDMDHENMFWYRQDPGLGLRLIYFSYDVKMKEKGDIPEGYSVSREKKERFSLILESASTNQTSMYLCASSPDRREGARYFGPGTRLTVT.